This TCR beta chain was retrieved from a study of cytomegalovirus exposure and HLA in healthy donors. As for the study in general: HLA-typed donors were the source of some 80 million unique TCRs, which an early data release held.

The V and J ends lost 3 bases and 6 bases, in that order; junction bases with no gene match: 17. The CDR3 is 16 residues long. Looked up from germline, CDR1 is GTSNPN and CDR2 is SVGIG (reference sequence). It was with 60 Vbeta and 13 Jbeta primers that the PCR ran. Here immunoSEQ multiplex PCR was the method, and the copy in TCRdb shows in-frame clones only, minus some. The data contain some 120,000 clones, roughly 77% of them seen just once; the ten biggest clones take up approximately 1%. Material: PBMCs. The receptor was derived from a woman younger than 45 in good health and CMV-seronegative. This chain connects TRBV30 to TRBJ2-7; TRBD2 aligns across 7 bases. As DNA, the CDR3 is TGTGCCTGGAGGGCGACTAGCCCTTTGGCTCATGGCGAGCAGTACTTC. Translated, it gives CAWRATSPLAHGEQYF.